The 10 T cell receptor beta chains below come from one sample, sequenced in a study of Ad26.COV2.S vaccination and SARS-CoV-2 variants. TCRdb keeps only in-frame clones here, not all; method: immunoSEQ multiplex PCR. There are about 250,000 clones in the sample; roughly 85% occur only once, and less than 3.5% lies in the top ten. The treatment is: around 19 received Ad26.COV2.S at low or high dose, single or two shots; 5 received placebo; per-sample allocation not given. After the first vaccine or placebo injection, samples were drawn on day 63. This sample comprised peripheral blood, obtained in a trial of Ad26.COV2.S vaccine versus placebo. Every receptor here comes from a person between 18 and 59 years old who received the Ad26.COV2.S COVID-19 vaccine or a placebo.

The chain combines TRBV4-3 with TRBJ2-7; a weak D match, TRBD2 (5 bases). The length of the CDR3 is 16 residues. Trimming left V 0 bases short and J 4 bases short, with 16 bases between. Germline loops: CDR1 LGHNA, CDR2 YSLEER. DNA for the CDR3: TGCGCCAGCAGCCAAGATCTGGAGGCGGTGGTTTACGAGCAGTACTTC. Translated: CASSQDLEAVVYEQYF.

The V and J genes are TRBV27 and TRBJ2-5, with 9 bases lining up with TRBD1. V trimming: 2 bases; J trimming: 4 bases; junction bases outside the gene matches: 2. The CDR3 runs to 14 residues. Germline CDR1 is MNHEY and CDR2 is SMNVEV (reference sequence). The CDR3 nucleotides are TGTGCCAGCAGTTTAGAGGACAGGGGAGAGACCCAGTACTTC. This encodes CASSLEDRGETQYF.

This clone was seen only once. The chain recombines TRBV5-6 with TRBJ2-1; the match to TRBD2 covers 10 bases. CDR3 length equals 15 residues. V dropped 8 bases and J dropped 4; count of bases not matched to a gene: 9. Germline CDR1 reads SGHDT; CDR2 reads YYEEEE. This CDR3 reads CASGTGTSEYNEQFF. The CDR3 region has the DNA TGTGCCAGTGGGACGGGGACTAGCGAATACAATGAGCAGTTCTTC.

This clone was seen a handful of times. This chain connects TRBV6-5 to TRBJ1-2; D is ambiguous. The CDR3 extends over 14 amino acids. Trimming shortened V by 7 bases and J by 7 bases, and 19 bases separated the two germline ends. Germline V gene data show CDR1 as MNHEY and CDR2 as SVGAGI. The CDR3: CASTHPAGNGGYTF. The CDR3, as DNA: TGTGCCAGCACCCATCCGGCGGGGAATGGTGGCTACACCTTC.

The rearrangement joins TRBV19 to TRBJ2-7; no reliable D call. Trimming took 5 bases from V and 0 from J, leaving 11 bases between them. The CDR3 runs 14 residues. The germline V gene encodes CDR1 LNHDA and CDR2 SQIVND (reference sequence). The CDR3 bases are TGTGCCAGTAGTGGTAAATATAGCTCCTACGAGCAGTACTTC. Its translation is CASSGKYSSYEQYF.

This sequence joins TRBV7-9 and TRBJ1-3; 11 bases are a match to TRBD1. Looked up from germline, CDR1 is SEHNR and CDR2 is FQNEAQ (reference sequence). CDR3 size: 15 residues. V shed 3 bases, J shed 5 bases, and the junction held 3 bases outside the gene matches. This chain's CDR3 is CASSFGQGARNTIYF. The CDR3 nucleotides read TGTGCCAGCAGCTTTGGACAGGGGGCAAGAAACACCATATATTTT.

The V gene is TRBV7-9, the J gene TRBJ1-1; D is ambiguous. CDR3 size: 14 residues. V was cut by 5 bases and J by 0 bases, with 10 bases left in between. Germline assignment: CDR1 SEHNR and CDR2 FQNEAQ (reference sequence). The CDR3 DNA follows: TGTGCCAGCAGCCCCGGACTGATGAACACTGAAGCTTTCTTT. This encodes CASSPGLMNTEAFF.

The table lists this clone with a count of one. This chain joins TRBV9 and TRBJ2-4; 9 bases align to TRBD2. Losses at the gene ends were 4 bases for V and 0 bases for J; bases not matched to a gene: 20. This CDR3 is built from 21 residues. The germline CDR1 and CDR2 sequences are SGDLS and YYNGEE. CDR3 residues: CASSPLPGLANLPVAKNIQYF. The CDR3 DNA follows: TGTGCCAGCAGCCCCCTGCCAGGACTAGCGAATCTACCCGTAGCCAAAAACATTCAGTACTTC.

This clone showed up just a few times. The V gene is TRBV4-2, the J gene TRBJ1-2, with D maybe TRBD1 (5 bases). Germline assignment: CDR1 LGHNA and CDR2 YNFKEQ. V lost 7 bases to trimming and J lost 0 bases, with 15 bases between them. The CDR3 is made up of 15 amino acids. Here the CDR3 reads CASKSRGMANYGYTF. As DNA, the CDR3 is TGTGCCAGCAAGTCAAGGGGAATGGCTAACTATGGCTACACCTTC.

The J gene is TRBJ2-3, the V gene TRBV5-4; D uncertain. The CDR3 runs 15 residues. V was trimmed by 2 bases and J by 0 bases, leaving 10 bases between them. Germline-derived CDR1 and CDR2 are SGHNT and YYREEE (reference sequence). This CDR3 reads CASSFSFSSTDTQYF. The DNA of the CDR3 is TGTGCCAGCAGCTTTAGCTTCAGTAGCACAGATACGCAGTATTTT. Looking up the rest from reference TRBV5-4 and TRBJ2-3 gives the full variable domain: ETGVTQSPTHLIKTRGQQVTLRCSSQSGHNTVSWYQQALGQGPQFIFQYYREEENGRGNFPPRFSGLQFPNYSSELNVNALELDDSALYLCASSFSFSSTDTQYFGPGTRLTVL.